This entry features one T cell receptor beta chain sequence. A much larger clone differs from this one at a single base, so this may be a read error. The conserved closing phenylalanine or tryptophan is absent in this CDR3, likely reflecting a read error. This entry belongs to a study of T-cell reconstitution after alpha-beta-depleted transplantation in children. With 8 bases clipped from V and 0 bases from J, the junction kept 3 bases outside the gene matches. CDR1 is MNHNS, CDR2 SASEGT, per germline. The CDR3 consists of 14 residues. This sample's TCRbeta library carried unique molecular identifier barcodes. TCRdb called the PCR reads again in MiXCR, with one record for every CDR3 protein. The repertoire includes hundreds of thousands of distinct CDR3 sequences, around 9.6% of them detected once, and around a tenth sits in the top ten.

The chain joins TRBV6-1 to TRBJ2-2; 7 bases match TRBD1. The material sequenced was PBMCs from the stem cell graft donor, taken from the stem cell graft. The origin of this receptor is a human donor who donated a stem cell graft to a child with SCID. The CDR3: CASPGTANTGELFL. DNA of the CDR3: TGTGCCAGCCCCGGGACAGCGAACACCGGGGAGCTGTTTCTT.